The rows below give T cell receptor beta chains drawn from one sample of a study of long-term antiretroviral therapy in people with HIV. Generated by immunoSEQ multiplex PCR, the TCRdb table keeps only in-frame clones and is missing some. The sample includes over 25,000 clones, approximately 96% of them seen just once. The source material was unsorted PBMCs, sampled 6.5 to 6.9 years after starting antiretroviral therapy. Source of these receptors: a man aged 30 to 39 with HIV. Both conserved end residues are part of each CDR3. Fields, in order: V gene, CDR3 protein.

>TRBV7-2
CASSSRTGPYEQYF
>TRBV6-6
CASSYYVGQYEQYF
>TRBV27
CASSFGQGAATNEKLFF
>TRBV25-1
CASSNRPGQGAGSAEAFF
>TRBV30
CAWTSGGAGELFF
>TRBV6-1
CASSEDRWDLKATQYF
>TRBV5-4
CASSLLGPNTGELFF
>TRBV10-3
CAISGGTGGSETQYF
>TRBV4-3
CASSQDFGGLYGYTF
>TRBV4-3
CASSQGDRDGDTQYF
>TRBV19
CASTAGGRDTQYF
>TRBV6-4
CASSGREVPYSTDTQYF
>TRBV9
CASSPGPGDNNSPLHF
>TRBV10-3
CATQGGGSYEQYF
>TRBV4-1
CASSDPSTGYSNQPQHF
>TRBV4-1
CASSYHLGEQFF
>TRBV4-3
CASSGDQVGASYSPLHF
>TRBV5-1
CASSLAPHYGYTF
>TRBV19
CASSTRTEAFF
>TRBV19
CASSVAASDTEAFF
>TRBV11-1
CASSFRRGETGELFF
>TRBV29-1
CSVEGTGGIRETQYF
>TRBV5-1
CASRLAGVDEQFF
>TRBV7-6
CASTWTSGYNEQFF
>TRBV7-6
CASSSNPGTSGNNEQFF
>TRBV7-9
CASSLTLAGNEQFF
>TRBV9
CASSVALFQFQPQHF
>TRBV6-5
CASGRQGADGYTF
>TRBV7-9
CASSFGGDTQYF
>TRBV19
CASKGAPDTQYF
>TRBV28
CASSKGSGAFQETQYF
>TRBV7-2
CASSPSNTEAFF
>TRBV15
CATSHFPGELFF
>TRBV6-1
CASSPIAGQTEAFF
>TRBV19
CASSWTAAGSTGELFF